These 28 T cell receptor beta chains share one sample of origin, sequenced in a study of post-analysis software for immune sequencing data. Study findings and constraints: Controls had lower frequencies than patients of five TRBV segments, which included TRBV5-6, TRBV5-1 and TRBV20-1.

Carried by the TCR beta cDNA libraries were unique molecular identifiers. TCRdb called the PCR reads again in MiXCR, with one record for every CDR3 protein. The profile shows 750,000 to 950,000 distinct CDR3 sequences, around 45% of them singletons. No antigens are known for them. Sequencing was performed on blood. All receptors come from a girl aged 5 to 17 with multiple sclerosis.

V gene TRBV10-3 combines with J gene TRBJ2-4, with 7 nucleotides matching TRBD1. The J segment lost 3 bases and the V segment lost 5 bases, leaving 7 bases of the junction unmatched. This CDR3 has 15 residues. The germline CDR1 and CDR2 sequences are ENHRY and SYGVKD. The CDR3: CAISPTGALKNIQYF. For the CDR3, the DNA is TGTGCCATCAGTCCCACAGGGGCTCTCAAAAACATTCAGTACTTC.

This sequence joins TRBV4-2 and TRBJ2-7; D uncertain. Germline values: CDR1 LGHNA, CDR2 YNFKEQ. V shed 1 base and J shed 2 bases, with 12 bases lying between them. The CDR3 is 15 residues long. The DNA for the CDR3 is TGTGCCAGCAGCCAAGCTGTAATTCCGGCCTACGAGCAGTACTTC. It translates to CASSQAVIPAYEQYF.

The V and J genes are TRBV20-1 and TRBJ2-3; D not resolved. Germline V gene sequence: CDR1 DFQATT, CDR2 SNEGSKA (reference sequence). CDR3 length equals 12 residues. V shed 0 bases and J shed 9 bases, with 10 bases lying between them. The CDR3 region has the DNA TGCAGTGCTAGAGATGAAAGTTGGACGCAGTATTTT. This codes for CSARDESWTQYF.

This clonotype has a handful of counts. V gene TRBV20-1 combines with J gene TRBJ1-6; 7 positions agree with TRBD1. J gave up 6 bases and V 3 bases, and 11 bases lay outside the gene matches. From germline, CDR1 is DFQATT and CDR2 SNEGSKA (reference sequence). This CDR3 has 16 amino acids. CDR3 residues: CSASSRQGQINSPLHF. In DNA, the CDR3 is TGCAGTGCTAGTTCCAGACAGGGACAAATTAATTCACCCCTCCACTTT.

The V and J genes are TRBV15 and TRBJ2-1; no definite D call. Trimming took 2 bases from V and 8 from J, leaving 16 bases between them. Looked up from germline, CDR1 is LNHNV and CDR2 is YYDKDF (reference sequence). The CDR3 is 15 residues long. The DNA of the CDR3 is TGTGCCACCAGCAGACCCTTAGTAGGGCGCGATGAGCAGTTCTTC. Translating it yields CATSRPLVGRDEQFF.

This clonotype appeared a few times. The genes are TRBV28 and TRBJ1-6; D possibly corresponds to TRBD1 (5 bases). This CDR3 contains 14 residues. Per germline, CDR1 MDHEN and CDR2 SYDVKM. Between the trimmed V and J ends, which lost 6 bases and 8 bases, there was a span of 14 bases. The CDR3 nucleotides are TGTGCCAGCAGACACGACAGAAACTATTCACCCCTCCACTTT. Amino acids: CASRHDRNYSPLHF.

The chain employs TRBV15 and TRBJ2-4, with D possibly being TRBD1 (5 bases). Germline-derived CDR1 and CDR2 are LNHNV and YYDKDF (reference sequence). The CDR3 runs 14 residues. The V end lost 8 bases, the J end lost 0 bases, and 11 bases lay between the germline ends. The CDR3 region has the DNA TGTGCCACCCAGGGCGGAGTAGCCAAAAACATTCAGTACTTC. Translation: CATQGGVAKNIQYF.

The rearrangement links TRBV10-3 to TRBJ2-3; D is uncertain. Trimming removed 2 bases from V and 0 bases from J, with 6 bases in between. CDR1 is ENHRY, CDR2 SYGVKD, per germline. The CDR3 is 14 amino acids. The CDR3 region is CAISEDRSTDTQYF. CDR3 bases: TGTGCCATCAGTGAGGATCGGAGCACAGATACGCAGTATTTT.

This chain joins TRBV20-1 and TRBJ2-1; tentatively, D is TRBD2 (6 bases). The V end was cut by 1 base, the J end by 9 bases, with 10 bases between. The CDR3 has 12 amino acids. Looked up from germline, CDR1 is DFQATT and CDR2 is SNEGSKA (reference sequence). CDR3 DNA sequence: TGCAGTGCTAGAGGTCGTAGCGGTGAGCAGTTCTTC. Its protein is CSARGRSGEQFF.

The V call is TRBV9, the J call TRBJ1-1, with D tentatively TRBD1 (5 bases). The CDR3 spans 14 residues. Germline V CDR1 and CDR2: SGDLS, YYNGEE. The V end lost 4 bases, the J end lost 4 bases, and 14 bases lay between the germline ends. Written as DNA, the CDR3 is TGTGCCAGCAGCAATCAGGGATTTGGCACTGAAGCTTTCTTT. This gives the protein CASSNQGFGTEAFF.

This clonotype was detected a few times. The V and J genes are TRBV6-2 or TRBV6-3 and TRBJ2-1; 9 positions agree with TRBD2. The CDR3 length is 16 residues. V shed 4 bases, J shed 0 bases, and the junction held 4 bases outside the gene matches. The V gene's germline CDR1 is MNHEY and CDR2 SVGEGT. The CDR3 loop is CASSSLAGSSYNEQFF. The CDR3 DNA reads as TGTGCCAGCAGTTCCCTAGCGGGAAGCTCCTACAATGAGCAGTTCTTC.

The gene calls are TRBV5-1 and TRBJ2-3; 7 nucleotides agree with TRBD1. This CDR3 is built from 15 residues. V shed 4 bases, J shed 1 base, and the junction held 6 bases outside the gene matches. Germline-derived CDR1 and CDR2 are SGHRS and YFSETQ. The CDR3 sequence: CASSRDSSGTDTQYF. For the CDR3, the DNA is TGCGCCAGCAGCCGGGACAGTTCCGGCACAGATACGCAGTATTTT.

The chain is built from TRBV12-5 and TRBJ2-3, with a weak D call TRBD2 (7 bases). With 3 bases removed from V and 3 bases from J, the gap between germline ends came to 19 bases. The germline CDR1 and CDR2 sequences are LGHNT and FRNRAP. The CDR3 is 17 residues long. The CDR3 loop is CASGFGSSGGGTDTQYF. CDR3 coding DNA: TGTGCTAGTGGTTTCGGTTCTAGCGGAGGGGGTACAGATACGCAGTATTTT.

The V and J genes are TRBV20-1 and TRBJ1-5, with D uncertain. This CDR3 has 15 residues. Trimming took 6 bases from V and 0 from J, leaving 15 bases between them. Germline CDR1 and CDR2: DFQATT and SNEGSKA (reference sequence). The CDR3 DNA reads as TGCAGTGCCAGTCTGGCAGTGGGTAGCAATCAGCCCCAGCATTTT. Translating it yields CSASLAVGSNQPQHF.

This clonotype has a handful of counts. V usage is TRBV29-1 and J usage is TRBJ2-5, with D possibly TRBD2 on 5 matching bases. Between the trimmed V and J ends, which lost 7 bases and 4 bases, there was a span of 19 bases. The germline gives CDR1 SQVTM, CDR2 ANQGSEA. This CDR3 has 14 amino acids. The CDR3 here is CSAPNPGSVETQYF. DNA of the CDR3: TGCAGCGCCCCTAATCCGGGGTCGGTAGAGACCCAGTACTTC.

In this sample, this clonotype turned up a few times. The rearrangement uses TRBV4-2 and TRBJ2-1; D unclear. Trimming stripped 2 bases from V and 5 bases from J, with 7 bases between. The germline CDR1 and CDR2 sequences are LGHNA and YNFKEQ. CDR3 size: 13 residues. For the CDR3, the DNA is TGTGCCAGCAGCCAACCTCGGGACAATGAGCAGTTCTTC. This encodes CASSQPRDNEQFF.

This clonotype turned up a few times. This sequence joins TRBV14 and TRBJ2-4; 13 nucleotides agree with TRBD2. The J call could be wrong; TRBJ2-5 is a better fit for the DNA end. Germline V lookup: CDR1 SGHDN, CDR2 FVKESK. The length of the CDR3 is 17 residues. As DNA, the CDR3 is TGTGCCAGCAGCCAAGAATTACTAGCGGGAGGGACGGAGACCCAGTACTTC. It translates to CASSQELLAGGTETQYF.

The chain is built from TRBV7-6 and TRBJ2-5; perhaps TRBD2 as D (6 bases). Germline V gene lookup returns CDR1 SGHVS and CDR2 FNYEAQ. With 0 bases removed from V and 11 bases from J, the gap between germline ends came to 19 bases. The CDR3 loop spans 15 amino acids. CDR3 in amino acids: CASSLAGGFYNEQYF. CDR3 nucleotides: TGTGCCAGCAGCTTAGCGGGAGGATTCTACAATGAGCAGTACTTC.

This clonotype was seen more than once but under ten times. The chain recombines TRBV29-1 with TRBJ2-3; 7 nucleotides match TRBD2. This CDR3 has 17 amino acids. Germline V gene data show CDR1 as SQVTM and CDR2 as ANQGSEA. Trimming at V came to 3 bases and at J to 0 bases, leaving 12 bases not matched to a gene. CDR3: CSVEESPSGASTDTQYF. The CDR3 DNA reads as TGCAGCGTTGAGGAAAGTCCGAGCGGGGCTAGCACAGATACGCAGTATTTT.

The CDR3: CASSGVMNTEAFF. CDR3 in DNA: TGTGCCAGCAGTGGGGTCATGAACACTGAAGCTTTCTTT. The gene calls are TRBV28 and TRBJ1-1; no firm D call. Germline-derived CDR1 and CDR2 are MDHEN and SYDVKM. V was trimmed by 5 bases and J by 0 bases, leaving 7 bases between them. The CDR3 covers 13 residues.

This clonotype was counted only a few times. The rearrangement uses TRBV7-2 and TRBJ2-1; 8 nucleotides match TRBD2. The CDR3 is 14 residues long. J was trimmed by 11 bases and V by 3 bases; bases with no gene match: 9. Germline lookup yields CDR1 SGHTA and CDR2 FQGNSA. The CDR3 is CASSFGLAPSKQFF. CDR3 nucleotides: TGTGCCAGCAGCTTCGGACTAGCCCCGTCCAAGCAGTTCTTC.

The chain links TRBV12-3 or TRBV12-4 to TRBJ2-1, with a weak D call TRBD2 (5 bases). This CDR3 contains 15 residues. V was shortened by 3 bases and J by 6 bases, with 15 bases between the two germline ends. CDR3 protein: CASSFDLAIPNEQFF. Written as DNA, the CDR3 is TGTGCCAGCAGTTTTGATCTAGCTATTCCCAATGAGCAGTTCTTC.

V and J are TRBV7-2 and TRBJ2-7; D not certain. Trimming removed 7 bases at V and 0 bases at J, with 25 bases between. Per germline, CDR1 SGHTA and CDR2 FQGNSA. This CDR3 has 18 amino acids. CDR3 sequence: CASMVVGADTYSSYEQYF. CDR3 nucleotides: TGTGCCAGCATGGTAGTGGGTGCAGATACATATAGCTCCTACGAGCAGTACTTC.

V is TRBV12-3 or TRBV12-4 and J is TRBJ2-1; D is perhaps TRBD1 or TRBD2 (6 bases each). Near its end, the DNA agrees better with TRBJ2-7, so the J call may be wrong. The CDR3 has 14 residues. DNA for the CDR3: TGTGCCAGCGTCTGGGGGGCCTCCTACGATGAGCAGTACTTC. Translation: CASVWGASYDEQYF.

DNA for the CDR3: TGTGCCAGCAGTTACCTGGTAGCGGGGAACTCCTACGAGCAGTACTTC. Its protein is CASSYLVAGNSYEQYF. J is TRBJ2-7 and V is TRBV6-5, with 8 positions matching TRBD2. This CDR3 has 16 residues. Looked up from germline, CDR1 is MNHEY and CDR2 is SVGAGI. J gave up 0 bases and V 2 bases, and 6 bases lay outside the gene matches.

The J gene is TRBJ1-5, the V gene TRBV12-3 or TRBV12-4, with D uncertain. The CDR3 is 14 amino acids. The ends were cut back, 7 bases at V and 3 bases at J, with 13 bases in the middle. In DNA form, the CDR3 reads TGTGCCAGCACCACAGACACACTCAATCAGCCCCAGCATTTT. Protein sequence: CASTTDTLNQPQHF.

The rearrangement links TRBV10-3 to TRBJ2-7; TRBD1 aligns across 11 bases. Germline assignment: CDR1 ENHRY and CDR2 SYGVKD. V lost 10 bases and J lost 6; bases outside the gene matches: 11. There are 14 residues in the CDR3. The CDR3 here is CASRPGTGGGEQYF. The CDR3 DNA reads as TGTGCCAGTCGACCCGGGACAGGGGGTGGCGAGCAGTACTTC.

This chain uses TRBV29-1 with TRBJ2-1; 9 bases agree with TRBD1. V gave up 6 bases and J gave up 8 bases; unmatched junction bases: 5. The V gene's germline CDR1 is SQVTM and CDR2 ANQGSEA. The length of the CDR3 is 12 residues. CDR3 loop: CSVGQGVDEQFF. CDR3 sequence (DNA): TGCAGCGTGGGACAGGGAGTCGATGAGCAGTTCTTC.